Below, 2 T cell receptor beta chains from the same sample are listed, as sequenced in a study of control samples from healthy donors and cancer patients. Profiling relied on immunoSEQ multiplex PCR, and the TCRdb table lists in-frame clones only, not all of them. The repertoire has about 110,000 clones, roughly 80% of them found once; the top ten carry about 12%. The sequenced material came from blood. Receptors originate from a woman between 50 and 59 years old in good health.

The chain joins TRBV3-1 (or the pseudogene TRBV3-2) to TRBJ1-5, with D unclear. Germline V lookup: CDR1 LGHDT, CDR2 YNNKEL (reference sequence). This CDR3 spans 14 amino acids. V was pared by 11 bases and J by 3 bases, with 17 bases between. In DNA form, the CDR3 reads TGTGCCGCGCAGGAGAACTTGTCCAATCAGCCCCAGCATTTT. Its protein is CAAQENLSNQPQHF.

J is TRBJ1-3 and V is TRBV6-6; D gene ambiguous. Germline-derived CDR1 and CDR2 are MNHNY and SVGAGI (reference sequence). V lost 2 bases and J 0 bases, leaving 11 bases between the germline ends. CDR3 length: 16 amino acids. CDR3 nucleotide sequence: TGTGCCAGCAGTTACGGGCACACAAGCTCTGGAAACACCATATATTTT. Its translation: CASSYGHTSSGNTIYF.